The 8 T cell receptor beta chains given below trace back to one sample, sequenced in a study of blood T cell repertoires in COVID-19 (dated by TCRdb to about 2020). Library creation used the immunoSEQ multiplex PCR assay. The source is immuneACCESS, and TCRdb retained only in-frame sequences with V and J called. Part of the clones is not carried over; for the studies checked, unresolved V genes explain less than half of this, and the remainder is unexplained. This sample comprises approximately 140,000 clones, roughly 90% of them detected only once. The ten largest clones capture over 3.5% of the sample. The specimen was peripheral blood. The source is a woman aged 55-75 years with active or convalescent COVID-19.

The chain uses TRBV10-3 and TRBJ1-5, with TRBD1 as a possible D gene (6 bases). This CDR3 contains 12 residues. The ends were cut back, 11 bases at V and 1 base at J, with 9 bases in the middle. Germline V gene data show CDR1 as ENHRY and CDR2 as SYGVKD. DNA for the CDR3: TGTGCCGCCAGGGGAAGCAATCAGCCCCAGCATTTT. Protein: CAARGSNQPQHF.

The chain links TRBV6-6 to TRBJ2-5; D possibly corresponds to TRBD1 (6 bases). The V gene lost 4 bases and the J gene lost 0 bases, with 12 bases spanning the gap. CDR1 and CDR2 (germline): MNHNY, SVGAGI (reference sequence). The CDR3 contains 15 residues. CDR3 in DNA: TGTGCCAGCAGTTCCCGAGGACAGTACCAAGAGACCCAGTACTTC. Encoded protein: CASSSRGQYQETQYF.

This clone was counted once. The CDR3 DNA sequence: TGTGCCTCAGGCGGGACAGCTAACTATGGCTACACCTTC. It specifies CASGGTANYGYTF. The chain couples TRBV10-3 to TRBJ1-2, with 7 nucleotides matching TRBD1. V gave up 11 bases and J gave up 0 bases; unmatched junction bases: 6. Germline lookup yields CDR1 ENHRY and CDR2 SYGVKD. CDR3 size: 13 residues.

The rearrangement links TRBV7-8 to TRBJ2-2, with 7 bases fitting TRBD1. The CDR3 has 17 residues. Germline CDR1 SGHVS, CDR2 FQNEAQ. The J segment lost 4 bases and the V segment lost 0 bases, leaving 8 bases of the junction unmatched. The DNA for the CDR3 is TGTGCCAGCAGCTTAGCTGCAGGGGGTCCAATCACCGGGGAGCTGTTTTTT. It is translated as CASSLAAGGPITGELFF.

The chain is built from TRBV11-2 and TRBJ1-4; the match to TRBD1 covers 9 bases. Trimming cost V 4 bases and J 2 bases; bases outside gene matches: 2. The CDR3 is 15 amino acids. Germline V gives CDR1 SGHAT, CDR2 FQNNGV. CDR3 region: CASSWTGATNEKLFF. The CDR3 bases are TGTGCCAGCAGCTGGACAGGGGCCACTAATGAAAAACTGTTTTTT.

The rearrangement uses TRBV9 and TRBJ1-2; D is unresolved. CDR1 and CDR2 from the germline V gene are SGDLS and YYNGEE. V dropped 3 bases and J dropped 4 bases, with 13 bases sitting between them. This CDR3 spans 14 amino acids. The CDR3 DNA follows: TGTGCCAGCAGCGCTCAGACAACAAGCTATGGCTACACCTTC. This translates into CASSAQTTSYGYTF.

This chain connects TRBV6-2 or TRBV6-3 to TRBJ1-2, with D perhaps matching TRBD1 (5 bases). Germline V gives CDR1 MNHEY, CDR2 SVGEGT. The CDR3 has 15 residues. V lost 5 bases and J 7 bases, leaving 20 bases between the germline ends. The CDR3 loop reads CASSPPQRRGIGYTF. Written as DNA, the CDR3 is TGTGCCAGCAGTCCCCCCCAGAGGAGGGGTATTGGCTACACCTTC.

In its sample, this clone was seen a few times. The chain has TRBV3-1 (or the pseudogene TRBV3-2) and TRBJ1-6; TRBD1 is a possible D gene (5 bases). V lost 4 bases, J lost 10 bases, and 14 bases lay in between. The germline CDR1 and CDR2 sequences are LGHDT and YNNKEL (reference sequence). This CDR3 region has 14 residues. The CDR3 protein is CASSPTGGGSPLHF. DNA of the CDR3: TGTGCCAGCAGCCCAACCGGGGGGGGATCACCCCTCCACTTT.